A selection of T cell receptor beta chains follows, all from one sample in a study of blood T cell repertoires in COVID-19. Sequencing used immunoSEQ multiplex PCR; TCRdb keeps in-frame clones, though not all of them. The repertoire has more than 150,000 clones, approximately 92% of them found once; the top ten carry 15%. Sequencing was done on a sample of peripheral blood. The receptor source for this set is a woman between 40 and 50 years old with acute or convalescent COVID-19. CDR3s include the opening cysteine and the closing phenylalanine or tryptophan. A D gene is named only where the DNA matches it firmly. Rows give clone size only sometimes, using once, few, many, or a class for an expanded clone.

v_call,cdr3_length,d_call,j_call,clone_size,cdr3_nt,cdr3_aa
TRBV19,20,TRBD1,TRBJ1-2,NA,TGTGCCAGTAGTATAGATCCTCGGACAGGGGGGAACCGAGCTAACTATGGCTACACCTTC,CASSIDPRTGGNRANYGYTF
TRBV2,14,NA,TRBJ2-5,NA,TGTGCCAGCGAGGGGAGGTGGGGAGGAGAGACCCAGTACTTC,CASEGRWGGETQYF
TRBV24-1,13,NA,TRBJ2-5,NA,TGTGCCACCAGACAACAGGAACAAGAGACCCAGTACTTC,CATRQQEQETQYF
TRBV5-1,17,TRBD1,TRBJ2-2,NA,TGCGCCAGCAGCGGATTTGAAGGGGGCTCGAACACCGGGGAGCTGTTTTTT,CASSGFEGGSNTGELFF
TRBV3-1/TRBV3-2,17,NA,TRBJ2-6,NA,TGTGCCAGCAGCCAAGATTCAGGGGGGTCTGGGGCCAACGTCCTGACTTTC,CASSQDSGGSGANVLTF
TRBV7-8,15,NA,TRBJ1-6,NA,TGTGCCAGCAGCTTAGAAACAGTCGGAAATTCACCCCTCCACTTT,CASSLETVGNSPLHF
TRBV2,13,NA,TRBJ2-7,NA,TGTGCCAGCAGAGTCCGACAGGGAGGCGAGCAGTACTTC,CASRVRQGGEQYF
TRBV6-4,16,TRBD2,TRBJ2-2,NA,TGTGCCAGCAGTGACTCTACTAGCGGCAACACCGGGGAGCTGTTTTTT,CASSDSTSGNTGELFF
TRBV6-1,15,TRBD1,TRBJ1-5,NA,TGTGCCAGCAGTGAGAACAGGGGTGGCAATCAGCCCCAGCATTTT,CASSENRGGNQPQHF
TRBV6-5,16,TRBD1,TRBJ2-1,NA,TGTGCCAGCAGTTACGAGGGGGCAGGGCTCTACAATGAGCAGTTCTTC,CASSYEGAGLYNEQFF
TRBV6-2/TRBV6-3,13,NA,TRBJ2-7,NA,TGTGCCAGCAGCCCCCCGGCGGCCTACGAGCAGTACTTC,CASSPPAAYEQYF
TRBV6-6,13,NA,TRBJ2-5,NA,TGTGCCAGCAGCTTGCAGGGTGTGGAGACCCAGTACTTC,CASSLQGVETQYF
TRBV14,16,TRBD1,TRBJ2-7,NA,TGTGCCAGCAGCCAAGCCCTCCTGGGACAGTCCTACGAGCAGTACTTC,CASSQALLGQSYEQYF
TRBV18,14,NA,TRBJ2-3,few,TGTGCCAGCTCACCAGGGCCAGCGGGAGATACGCAGTATTTT,CASSPGPAGDTQYF
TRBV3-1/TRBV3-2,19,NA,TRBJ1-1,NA,TGTGCCAGCAGCCAAGATCTTACACCCGTCCCCCTTTTGAACACTGAAGCTTTCTTT,CASSQDLTPVPLLNTEAFF
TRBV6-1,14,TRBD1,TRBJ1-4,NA,TGTGCCAGCAGTGAGGGGACAGGGAGTGAAAAACTGTTTTTT,CASSEGTGSEKLFF
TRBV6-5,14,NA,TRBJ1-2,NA,TGTGCCAGCATCTTAGGGGGATTCGACTATGGCTACACCTTC,CASILGGFDYGYTF
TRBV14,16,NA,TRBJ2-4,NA,TGTGCCAGCAGCCAAGGTTTGTGGGGCGAAAAAAACATTCAGTACTTC,CASSQGLWGEKNIQYF
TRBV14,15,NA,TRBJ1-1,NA,TGTGCCAGCAGCGGAGGGAGCCAGATGAACACTGAAGCTTTCTTT,CASSGGSQMNTEAFF
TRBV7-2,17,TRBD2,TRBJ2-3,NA,TGTGCCAGCAGCTTAAATGGGGTCGGGGGGTCAACAGATACGCAGTATTTT,CASSLNGVGGSTDTQYF
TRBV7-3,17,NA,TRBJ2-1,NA,TGTGCCAGCAGCACCCTGGGGGCCGGCGGCTCCTACAATGAGCAGTTCTTC,CASSTLGAGGSYNEQFF
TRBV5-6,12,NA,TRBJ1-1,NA,TGTGCCAGCAGTCGGGTGGCCACTGAAGCTTTCTTT,CASSRVATEAFF
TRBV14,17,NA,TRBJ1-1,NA,TGTGCCAGCAGCCAAGAGACGGCAGGGGTGATGGGCACTGAAGCTTTCTTT,CASSQETAGVMGTEAFF